The entry that follows covers one T cell receptor (beta chain) sequence. This clone has a handful of counts. What this receptor recognizes is not known. No quality values exist for individual bases; no much larger clone is one base distant. The cohort comprised 710 or so healthy bone marrow donors. Cohort members were all nominally healthy when sampled, although unrecorded immune exposures were likely present. The donor tested CMV seropositive and was one of the 289 seropositive cohort members. Each donor provided a peripheral blood sample, and peripheral blood mononuclear cells were used for TCR beta sequencing. Genomic DNA was extracted from the blood cell samples with the Qiagen DNeasy Blood Extraction Kit. For CDR1 and CDR2, the germline V gene (reference sequence) lists GTSNPN and SVGIG. The CDR3 goes from the cysteine to the phenylalanine over 16 residues. This entry keeps only the CDR3 DNA: 48 bases, framed from base 1. V ends up 2 bases short and J 3 bases short, with an unmatched junction base count of 9.

The data derive from a study of cytomegalovirus exposure and HLA in healthy donors (dated by TCRdb to 2017 to 2019). As for the study more broadly: An earlier analysis of approximately 590 of the donors reported more than 250 Gb of sequence data and 120 million or so unique TCR beta sequences from about 200 million T cells. An early release covering 550 to 700 HLA-typed donors comprised approximately 300 gigabases of sequencing data and around 85 million unique TCR sequences. Among the roughly 430 genotyped donors, approximately 82% belonged to the genetic ancestry cluster associated with self-reported Caucasian donors. The study aimed to test whether signatures of past pathogen exposure could be identified by cataloging public T cell receptors. The study profiled the T cell repertoires of 666 subjects by immunosequencing and related them to cytomegalovirus serostatus. In addition to the first cohort of about 650 subjects, a separate validation cohort of 130 or so different subjects was used. To predict cytomegalovirus infection status, the study brought together high-throughput TCR immunosequencing, statistical association of individual TCRs with disease status, and machine learning. In a later analysis, previously published TCR beta repertoires from 600 to 850 donors were re-analyzed and high-resolution HLA genotyping was added so that TCR occurrence patterns could be studied. Rather than using new phenotypic data, the later analysis identified candidate immune exposures from TCR beta sequences and from how often those sequences occurred across donors. To decide whether each TCR beta V gene segment behaved as functional or pseudogenic, an earlier analysis of some 600 of the donors relied on high-throughput TCR beta sequencing. Donor age, sex, ethnicity and CMV serostatus were compiled together with the repertoire data. Genome-wide SNP genotypes for about 55% of the roughly 670 donors were used in a later genetic analysis, which treated that subset as a discovery cohort. Every discovery cohort repertoire had been produced on one sequencing platform. HLA typing included class I and class II loci at four-digit resolution. Typing coverage differed by locus: A, B, C, DRB1 and DQB1 were typed in about 629-630 donors, DQA1 in 500 to 550, DPA1 in 600 to 610, and DPB1 in about 450. Five DR-DQ haplotypes were handled as single units for association and clustering because linkage in the cohort was strong. Among several hundred genotyped donors of the cohort, an average of approximately 220,000 unique TCR beta nucleotide sequences was sequenced per donor, of which approximately 19% were non-productive. What the work shows at the level of the full study, not this receptor alone: Linkage disequilibrium might explain the correlated functional status among segregating V segments, but an unknown experimental factor could not be ruled out. The only immune exposure information available for the cohort was CMV serostatus. The presence/absence analyses assumed that sequencing depth was roughly uniform across donors, and that assumption may not be true. The cohort was sequenced for TCR beta chains only, and without alpha or paired-chain data the features that could be detected were limited. Most CMV-associated TCR beta chains appeared to be HLA-restricted in a later analysis, and the HLA associations seemed to be driven largely by CMV exposure. Three of the identified cytomegalovirus-associated TCR beta chains were confirmed in vitro to be specific for cytomegalovirus antigens. Because counts were too low, seventeen rarely observed V segments, including chromosome 9 orphons, were excluded from the earlier analysis of several hundred of the donors. According to the authors, the approach could potentially be generalized to other disease states and immunological phenotypes. The classifier was reported to diagnose cytomegalovirus status with high specificity and sensitivity in both the original and validation cohorts. According to a later analysis, TCR association rates differed among HLA loci, with DRB1 alleles showing the most associated TCRs and HLA-C alleles showing the fewest. A later analysis associated approximately 17,000 TCR beta sequences with specific HLA alleles at a false discovery rate of 0.05. A later analysis reported that several top co-occurrence clusters appeared linked to parvovirus B19, influenza, CMV and Epstein-Barr virus. In an earlier analysis of some 550 of the donors, most TCR beta V segments were observed in productive rearrangements about 90% or about 30% of the time, broadly matching IMGT annotations. According to a later genetic analysis, donors in an Asian-associated ancestry cluster had fewer N-insertions in productive TCRs than the approximately 690-donor mean. An association between a missense DCLRE1C variant and V-gene and J-gene trimming of TCR beta chains was found in a later genetic analysis and replicated in an independent cohort. Some IMGT-functional V segments, including TRBV6-2 and TRBV6-3, could not be told apart with the 87-base-pair reads, so those segments were excluded. Most TCR sequences were seen in very few donors, while some public TCRs were found in many individuals. When HLA alleles, especially DR and DQ, strongly co-occurred, attributing TCR associations to individual alleles was difficult. A total of 164 TCR beta chains were listed by the study as associated with cytomegalovirus. The sequencing pipeline was judged likely to have produced a cluster of highly shared sequence variants as a technical artifact. A later analysis found that HLA-associated TCR beta chains were more clonally expanded and had lower generation probabilities than equally common non-associated chains. Because some donors lacked HLA typing at each locus, the association tests relied only on the typed subset. A further reported finding was that TCR beta sequences accurately predicted the HLA-A and HLA-B alleles for most subjects in the first cohort.

Library construction relied on the immunoSEQ multiplex PCR assay. For the multiplex PCR, a mixture combining 60 forward primers for TCR Vbeta segments and 13 reverse primers for TCR Jbeta segments was used. The CDR3 region of rearranged TCR beta genes was amplified from genomic DNA with a multiplex PCR assay. Amplified TCR beta libraries were sequenced as 87-base-pair reads on the Illumina HiSeq System. The original methods were these. A later analysis counted about 80 million unique TCR beta chains across the 650 to 800 repertoires, and 9 million to 14 million of these chains were shared by at least two donors. Raw reads were error-corrected and collapsed into unique sequences by a nearest-neighbor algorithm in which closely related sequences were merged to remove PCR and sequencing errors. To assign V, D and J gene segments, CDR3 sequences were aligned to IMGT reference sequences. Each retained sequence needed at least a six-nucleotide match to both a V gene segment and a J gene segment. A rearrangement was called productive if the CDR3 had no stop codons and remained in frame with V and J, and every other rearrangement was called non-productive. Following IMGT convention, CDR3 was defined as the stretch from the second conserved V-encoded cysteine up to the conserved J-encoded phenylalanine. Sequences without an unambiguous match to a single V gene segment were excluded from the earlier analysis of about 630 of the donors. In an earlier analysis of several hundred of the donors, V segments were called functional above 56.7% productive rearrangements and were called segregating when the between-donor standard deviation exceeded 5%. To diagnose cytomegalovirus status from the catalog of TCR beta chain sequences, a statistical classification framework was built. In a later analysis, TCR nucleotide sequences were compared against IMGT/GENE-DB human TR gene sequences so that V and J genes could be assigned. A later analysis assigned CDR3 sequences and most-parsimonious VDJ recombination scenarios with the TCRdist pipeline. A later analysis defined each TCR beta chain by its CDR3 amino acid sequence plus V-gene family, and excluded reads lacking a unique V-gene family. A later analysis removed roughly 590 highly shared, low-generation-probability nucleotide sequences to deal with suspected cross-contamination and a sequencing artifact. In a later analysis, a clonal expansion index was calculated for each public chain from normalized within-repertoire ranks of inferred template counts. In a later analysis, generation probabilities were computed with a VDJ recombination model fitted to out-of-frame rearrangements, and the resulting probabilities were checked against IGoR. A later analysis scored TCR-TCR, TCR-HLA and TCR-CMV co-occurrence with hypergeometric tests, applying a repertoire-size bias correction to TCR pairs. A later analysis estimated false discovery rates by permuting HLA or CMV assignments 20 times. In a later analysis, co-occurring TCRs were grouped using DBSCAN, with TCRdist sequence similarity added in when clustering inside HLA-allele-positive subsets. Repertoires with fewer than 30,000 or more than 120,000 public chains, plus five repertoires with anomalous nucleotide sharing, were excluded from co-occurrence clustering. The table was pulled from immuneACCESS by TCRdb, which kept in-frame rearrangements only. Such tables lose some clones; where checked, under half of the loss comes from unresolved V genes, and the rest has no known cause. V, J and clone size are those of that table, while D and trimming were read from the DNA. This sample is represented by some 150,000 clones; about 70% of them were singletons. The ten largest make up 2.1% of the sample.

Sample: PBMCs. The TCR sequence derives from a woman aged 55-69 years in good health and CMV-seropositive. The sequence links TRBV30 to TRBJ2-5; TRBD1 matches 10 bases in the middle. The encoded CDR3 is CAWSYLTGGVKETQYF. The DNA sequence is TGTGCCTGGAGTTACTTGACAGGGGGCGTTAAAGAGACCCAGTACTTC.